The 18 T cell receptor beta chains given below trace back to one sample, sequenced in a study of cytomegalovirus exposure and HLA in healthy donors. PCR involved 60 Vbeta and 13 Jbeta primers. TCRdb keeps only in-frame clones here, not all; method: immunoSEQ multiplex PCR. The table includes 63,000 or so clones, roughly 74% detected once. What was sequenced was PBMCs. All receptors come from a woman younger than 45 in good health and CMV-seropositive.

The J gene is TRBJ2-5, the V gene TRBV1; no DNA check was done on the table's D call, TRBD1. TRBV1 is tagged as a pseudogene. The CDR3 contains 17 residues. CDR3 sequence reads: CTSSLHLNHSEQETQYF. The CDR3 region has the DNA TGCACCAGCAGCCTCCACCTCAATCACAGTGAACAAGAGACCCAGTACTTC.

The J gene is TRBJ2-3, the V gene TRBV4-3; no definite D call. The germline V gene encodes CDR1 LGHNA and CDR2 YSLEER. V dropped 4 bases and J dropped 2 bases, with 10 bases sitting between them. CDR3 length: 14 amino acids. The CDR3, as DNA: TGCGCCAGCAGCCCGACACGTACCACAGATACGCAGTATTTT. Protein sequence: CASSPTRTTDTQYF.

This chain uses TRBV5-1 with TRBJ2-7; D may be TRBD1 (6 bases). This CDR3 spans 14 amino acids. The germline gives CDR1 SGHRS, CDR2 YFSETQ. Trimming shortened V by 3 bases and J by 3 bases, and 13 bases separated the two germline ends. CDR3 sequence (DNA): TGCGCCAGCAGCTCCCGGACAGCTAGCTACGAGCAGTACTTC. Translating gives CASSSRTASYEQYF.

The chain recombines TRBV7-2 with TRBJ2-3; D ambiguous. Germline loops: CDR1 SGHTA, CDR2 FQGNSA. V was trimmed by 3 bases and J by 2 bases, leaving 3 bases between them. This CDR3 is 12 amino acids long. The CDR3, as DNA: TGTGCCAGCAGCTTCAACACAGATACGCAGTATTTT. Translation: CASSFNTDTQYF. The entire variable domain, with the rest obtained from reference TRBV7-2 and TRBJ2-3, is as follows: GAGVSQSPSNKVTEKGKDVELRCDPISGHTALYWYRQSLGQGLEFLIYFQGNSAPDKSGLPSDRFSAERTGGSVSTLTIQRTQQEDSAVYLCASSFNTDTQYFGPGTRLTVL.

V usage is TRBV2 and J usage is TRBJ2-7; 13 nucleotides agree with TRBD2. Per germline, CDR1 SNHLY and CDR2 FYNNEI. This CDR3 contains 17 residues. V gave up 6 bases and J gave up 0 bases; unmatched junction bases: 8. The CDR3 sequence: CASSPTRTSGGSYEQYF. The CDR3, as DNA: TGTGCCAGCAGCCCGACCAGGACTAGCGGGGGCTCCTACGAGCAGTACTTC. Full variable domain (remainder filled in from reference TRBV2 and TRBJ2-7): EPEVTQTPSHQVTQMGQEVILRCVPISNHLYFYWYRQILGQKVEFLVSFYNNEISEKSEIFDDQFSVERPDGSNFTLKIRSTKLEDSAMYFCASSPTRTSGGSYEQYFGPGTRLTVT.

This rearrangement joins TRBV10-2 to TRBJ2-2; D gene ambiguous. Per germline, CDR1 WSHSY and CDR2 SAAADI. V was clipped by 6 bases and J by 3 bases, with 11 bases between them. The length of the CDR3 is 14 residues. CDR3 bases: TGCGCCAGCAGAGGCGGTCGGGACACCGGGGAGCTGTTTTTT. It translates to CASRGGRDTGELFF.

This clone showed up just a few times. This sequence joins TRBV5-4 and TRBJ2-3, with D perhaps TRBD2 (7 bases). V was clipped by 3 bases and J by 3 bases, with 17 bases between them. The CDR3 sequence is 16 residues long. CDR1 is SGHNT, CDR2 YYREEE, per germline (reference sequence). The CDR3 DNA reads as TGTGCCAGCAGCTCCGGCGGGGGCGTTAGGACAGATACGCAGTATTTT. Encoded protein: CASSSGGGVRTDTQYF.

A single count supports this clone. J is TRBJ2-7 and V is TRBV6-6; 10 bases fit TRBD1. In germline, CDR1 is MNHNY, CDR2 SVGAGI (reference sequence). This CDR3 is 14 amino acids long. V was pared by 7 bases and J by 2 bases, with 5 bases of the junction left unmatched. The CDR3 region is CASTRDRGAYEQYF. In DNA form, the CDR3 reads TGTGCCAGCACCAGGGACAGGGGAGCCTACGAGCAGTACTTC.

The chain recombines TRBV5-1 with TRBJ1-3; no reliable D call. The germline V and J ends were trimmed by 2 bases and 2 bases, with 2 bases remaining between them. CDR1 is SGHRS and CDR2 is YFSETQ in the germline V gene. The CDR3 extends over 12 amino acids. CDR3 sequence (DNA): TGCGCCAGCAGCTTCACTGGAAACACCATATATTTT. Protein product: CASSFTGNTIYF.

The chain is built from TRBV30 and TRBJ2-7, with 12 nucleotides matching TRBD2. CDR1 is GTSNPN, CDR2 SVGIG, per germline (reference sequence). Trimming took 0 bases from V and 12 from J; bases not matched to a gene: 12. The CDR3 loop spans 15 amino acids. CDR3 sequence reads: CAWSVESTLAGGPYF. The DNA for the CDR3 is TGTGCCTGGAGTGTAGAATCGACGCTAGCGGGAGGGCCGTACTTC.

The chain uses TRBV6-6 and TRBJ2-7; 8 bases fit TRBD1. V shed 4 bases, J shed 6 bases, and the junction held 11 bases outside the gene matches. There are 15 residues in the CDR3. Germline values: CDR1 MNHNY, CDR2 SVGAGI (reference sequence). The CDR3 protein is CASSLVPTGGFEQYF. The DNA for the CDR3 is TGTGCCAGCAGTTTAGTCCCTACAGGGGGGTTCGAGCAGTACTTC.

The chain couples TRBV7-3 to TRBJ2-1; TRBD2 is a possible D gene (7 bases). The CDR3 consists of 14 residues. Germline V gene data show CDR1 as SGHTA and CDR2 as FQGTGA. The germline V and J ends were trimmed by 1 base and 6 bases, with 10 bases remaining between them. Here the CDR3 reads CASSLKGGSNEQFF. In DNA, the CDR3 is TGTGCCAGCAGCTTAAAGGGGGGGAGCAATGAGCAGTTCTTC.

The chain is built from TRBV18 and TRBJ2-5; TRBD2 matches 7 bases. Germline values: CDR1 KGHSH, CDR2 LQKENI. V was clipped by 8 bases and J by 9 bases; unmatched bases: 6. This CDR3 is built from 11 residues. The CDR3 nucleotides read TGTGCCAGCCGAGAGGCGGGGGCCCAGTACTTC. It specifies CASREAGAQYF.

This sequence joins TRBV30 and TRBJ1-5, with TRBD1 as a possible D gene (6 bases). Trimming removed 1 base at V and 4 bases at J, with 11 bases between. Germline loops: CDR1 GTSNPN, CDR2 SVGIG (reference sequence). CDR3 length: 14 residues. In nucleotides, the CDR3 is TGTGCCTGGAGTGGGGGACACACGAATCAGCCCCAGCATTTT. It codes for CAWSGGHTNQPQHF.

The CDR3 DNA is TGCGCCAGCAGCCCGGGACAGGGTCCTTCAATCGGGCAGTACTTC. Translating gives CASSPGQGPSIGQYF. This chain links TRBV4-1 with TRBJ2-7; the match to TRBD1 covers 9 bases. Looked up from germline, CDR1 is MGHRA and CDR2 is YSYEKL. Germline trimming cut 4 bases from V and 9 bases from J; bases unmatched to any gene: 13. The CDR3 has 15 amino acids.

With respect to this clone: Relative to the germline gene, one junction end is altered; a read error may explain this. V gene TRBV29-1 combines with J gene TRBJ2-3, with D possibly being TRBD2 (6 bases). The CDR3 sequence is 15 residues long. Germline V CDR1 and CDR2: SQVTM, ANQGSEA. CDR3 DNA sequence: TGCAGCGTCGAAGGCGGGGCGCAAAGAACAGATACGCAGTATTTT. Its translation: CSVEGGAQRTDTQYF.

The chain joins TRBV5-8 to TRBJ2-7, with 8 bases matching TRBD1. With V trimmed by 2 bases and J by 0 bases, 7 bases remained unmatched. The CDR3 spans 16 residues. Germline assignment: CDR1 SGHTS and CDR2 YDEGEE. CDR3 bases: TGTGCCAGCAGCTTCTTAGGGGGACAGGCCTCCTACGAGCAGTACTTC. Translated: CASSFLGGQASYEQYF.

The chain couples TRBV5-8 to TRBJ2-7; no clear D. The CDR3 extends over 10 amino acids. The ends were cut back, 7 bases at V and 6 bases at J, with 8 bases in the middle. CDR1 is SGHTS and CDR2 is YDEGEE in the germline V gene. The CDR3 DNA reads as TGTGCCAGCGGGCTCGCCGAGCAGTACTTC. It is translated as CASGLAEQYF.